One T cell receptor (beta chain) is described in this entry. Its antigen remains unidentified. The junction departs from germline at one end; a sequencing error may be responsible. The sample holds other DNA sequences that translate to the same CDR3. CDR1 is SGHRS, CDR2 YFSETQ, per germline. CDR3 size: 13 residues. The source of the sample is a study of cytomegalovirus exposure and HLA in healthy donors. Findings and caveats of the study: Links to common viral pathogens appeared, in a later analysis, for several of the most significant clusters. Earlier analysis yielded a pattern in which most TCR beta V segments were productive about 87% or about 30% of the time. Reports showed the classifier diagnosing cytomegalovirus status with high specificity and sensitivity.

Both 60 Vbeta primers and 13 Jbeta primers went into the PCR. In the original workflow: An analysis performed later counted roughly 80 million unique TCR beta chains (approximately 12 million of them shared). The data were produced by immunoSEQ multiplex PCR, yet TCRdb's version contains in-frame clones alone and is incomplete. That table gives V, J and clone size, and the DNA gave D and trimming. Of about 230,000 clones listed, around four fifths were seen once; the top ten hold 2.7%. The gene calls are TRBV5-1 and TRBJ2-5, with TRBD1 as a possible D gene (5 bases). This sequence originates from a woman aged 60 to 75 in good health and CMV-seropositive. Sequencing was performed on PBMCs. This CDR3 reads CASSLRGQETQYF. The CDR3 DNA reads as TGCGCCAGCAGCTTAAGGGGCCAAGAGACTCAGTACTTC.